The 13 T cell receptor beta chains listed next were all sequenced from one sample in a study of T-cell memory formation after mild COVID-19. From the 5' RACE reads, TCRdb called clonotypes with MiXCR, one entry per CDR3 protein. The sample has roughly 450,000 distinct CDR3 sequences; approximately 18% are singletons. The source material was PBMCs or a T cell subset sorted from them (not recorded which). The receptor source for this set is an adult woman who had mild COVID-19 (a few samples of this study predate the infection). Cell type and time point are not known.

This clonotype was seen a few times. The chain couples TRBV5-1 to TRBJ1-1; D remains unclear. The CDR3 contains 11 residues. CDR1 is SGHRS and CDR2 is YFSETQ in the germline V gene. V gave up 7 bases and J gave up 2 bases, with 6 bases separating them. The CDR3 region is CASASNTEAFF. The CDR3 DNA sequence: TGCGCCAGCGCCTCAAACACTGAAGCTTTCTTT.

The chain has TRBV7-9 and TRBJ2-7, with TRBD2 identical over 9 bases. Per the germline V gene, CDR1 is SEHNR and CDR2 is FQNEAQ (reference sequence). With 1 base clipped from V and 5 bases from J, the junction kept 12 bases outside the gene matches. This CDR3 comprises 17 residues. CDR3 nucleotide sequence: TGTGCCAGCAGCTTAGAAAAGGGTTCTAGCGGGACGGACGAGCAGTACTTC. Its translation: CASSLEKGSSGTDEQYF.

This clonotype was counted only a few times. The CDR3 protein is CASSPGIIPPYNEQFF. The CDR3 nucleotides read TGTGCCAGCAGTCCCGGGATCATACCCCCCTACAATGAGCAGTTCTTC. V usage is TRBV6-5 and J usage is TRBJ2-1; possibly TRBD2 for D (5 bases). V gave up 5 bases and J gave up 2 bases, with 16 bases separating them. Germline CDR1 is MNHEY and CDR2 is SVGAGI. The CDR3 covers 16 residues.

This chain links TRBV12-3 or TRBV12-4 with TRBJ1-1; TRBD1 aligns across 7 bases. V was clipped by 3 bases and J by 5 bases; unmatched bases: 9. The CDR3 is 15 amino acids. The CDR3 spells CASSFLTGRLTEAFF. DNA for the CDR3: TGTGCCAGCAGTTTCCTGACAGGGAGATTGACTGAAGCTTTCTTT.

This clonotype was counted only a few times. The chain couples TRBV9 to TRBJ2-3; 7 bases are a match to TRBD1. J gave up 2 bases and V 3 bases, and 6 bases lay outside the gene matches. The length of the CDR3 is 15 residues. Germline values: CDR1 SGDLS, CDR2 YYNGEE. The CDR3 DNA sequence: TGTGCCAGCAGCGCAGGGACAGACGACACAGATACGCAGTATTTT. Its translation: CASSAGTDDTDTQYF.

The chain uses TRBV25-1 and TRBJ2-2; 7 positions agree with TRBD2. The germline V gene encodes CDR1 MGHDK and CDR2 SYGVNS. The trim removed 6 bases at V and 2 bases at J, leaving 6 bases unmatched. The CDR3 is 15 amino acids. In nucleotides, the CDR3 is TGTGCCAGCAGACCGGGACTACACAACACCGGGGAGCTGTTTTTT. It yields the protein CASRPGLHNTGELFF.

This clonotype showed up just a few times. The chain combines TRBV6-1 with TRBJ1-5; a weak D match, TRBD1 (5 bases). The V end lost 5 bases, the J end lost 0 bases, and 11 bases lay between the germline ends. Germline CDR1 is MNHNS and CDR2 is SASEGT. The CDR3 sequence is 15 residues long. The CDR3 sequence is CASSPPTDSNQPQHF. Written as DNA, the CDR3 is TGTGCCAGCAGTCCTCCGACAGATAGCAATCAGCCCCAGCATTTT.

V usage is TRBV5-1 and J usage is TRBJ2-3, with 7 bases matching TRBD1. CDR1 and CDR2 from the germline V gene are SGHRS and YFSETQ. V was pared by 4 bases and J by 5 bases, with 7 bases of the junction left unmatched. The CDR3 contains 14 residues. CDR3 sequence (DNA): TGCGCCAGCAGCCCTAGACAGGGCAAAGATACGCAGTATTTT. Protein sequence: CASSPRQGKDTQYF.

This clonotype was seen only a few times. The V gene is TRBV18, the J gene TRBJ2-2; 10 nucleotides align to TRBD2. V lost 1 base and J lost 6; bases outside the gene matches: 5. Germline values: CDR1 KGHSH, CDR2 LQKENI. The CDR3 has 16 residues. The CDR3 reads CASSPRSSGSAGELFF. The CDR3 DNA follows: TGTGCCAGCTCACCACGGTCTAGCGGGAGTGCCGGGGAGCTGTTTTTT.

The CDR3 spells CASSRGGGSSYEQYF. The DNA for the CDR3 is TGTGCCAGCAGCCGTGGGGGTGGGTCTTCCTACGAGCAGTACTTC. The V and J genes are TRBV3-1 and TRBJ2-7; D is tentatively TRBD1 or TRBD2 (5 bases each). This CDR3 spans 15 amino acids. The V gene's germline CDR1 is LGHDT and CDR2 YNNKEL (reference sequence). Trimming left V 4 bases short and J 1 base short, with 14 bases between.

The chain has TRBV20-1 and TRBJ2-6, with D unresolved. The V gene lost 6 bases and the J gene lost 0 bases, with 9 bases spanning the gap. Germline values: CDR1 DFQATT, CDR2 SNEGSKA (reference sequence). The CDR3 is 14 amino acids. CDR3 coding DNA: TGCAGTGCCGCTAGTGGCTCTGGGGCCAACGTCCTGACTTTC. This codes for CSAASGSGANVLTF.

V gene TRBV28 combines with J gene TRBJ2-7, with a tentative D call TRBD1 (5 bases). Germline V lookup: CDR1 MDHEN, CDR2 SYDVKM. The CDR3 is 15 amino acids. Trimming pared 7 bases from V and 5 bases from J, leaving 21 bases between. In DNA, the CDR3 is TGTGCCAGCATCCCCAGCCAGGGAAGTTTCCACGAGCAGTACTTC. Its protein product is CASIPSQGSFHEQYF.

CDR3 residues: CASIRGRGKGGYTF. The CDR3 bases are TGTGCCAGCATACGGGGCAGGGGGAAGGGTGGCTACACCTTC. The chain is built from TRBV6-5 and TRBJ1-2; 7 positions match TRBD1. Germline trimming cut 7 bases from V and 7 bases from J; bases unmatched to any gene: 12. Germline V gene sequence: CDR1 MNHEY, CDR2 SVGAGI. This CDR3 is 14 amino acids long.